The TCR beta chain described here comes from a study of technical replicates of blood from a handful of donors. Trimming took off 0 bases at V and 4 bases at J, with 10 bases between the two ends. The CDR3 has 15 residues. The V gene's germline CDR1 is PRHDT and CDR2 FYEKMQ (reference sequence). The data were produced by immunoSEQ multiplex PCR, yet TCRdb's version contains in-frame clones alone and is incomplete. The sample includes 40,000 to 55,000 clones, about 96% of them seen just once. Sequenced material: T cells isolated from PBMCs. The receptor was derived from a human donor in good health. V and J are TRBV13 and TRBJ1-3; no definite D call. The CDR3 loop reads CASSLGPGGGNTIYF. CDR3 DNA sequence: TGTGCCAGCAGCTTAGGGCCCGGAGGGGGAAACACCATATATTTT.